Sequencing of this T cell receptor beta chain was carried out in a study of T cell responses to AZD1222 COVID-19 vaccine. Study context: Analysis merged second doses at about 4 or about 12 weeks.

This table comes from immunoSEQ multiplex PCR, and its TCRdb copy is limited to in-frame clones, with some not included. This sample yields 65,000 to 70,000 clones, of which about 90% are seen a single time; roughly 8% belongs to the top ten. Regarding this clone: Its specificity is unknown.

General observations from the study: Most donors were white British, females outnumbered males, and clonal diversity was possibly underestimated. Spike-wide vaccine-associated CD4 TCRs dominated at 160-218 and 743-854.

The CDR3 spans 17 residues. Per the germline V gene, CDR1 is LNHDA and CDR2 is SQIVND (reference sequence). With V trimmed by 1 base and J by 2 bases, 10 bases remained unmatched. The sequenced sample was peripheral blood, obtained on day 0 of AZD1222 vaccination. The receptor was isolated from an adult in good health. This chain links TRBV19 with TRBJ1-2; 7 bases agree with TRBD1. CDR3 protein: CASSIAPPGDRNYGYTF. The CDR3 DNA follows: TGTGCCAGTAGTATAGCACCCCCCGGGGACAGAAACTATGGCTACACCTTC.